This entry lists 10 T cell receptor beta chains sequenced from one sample in a study of blood T cell repertoires in COVID-19 (dated by TCRdb to 2020 to 2022). Receptors were amplified or captured by the immunoSEQ multiplex PCR assay. TCRdb provides this immuneACCESS table in a form limited to in-frame rearrangements. Some clones are lacking; in checked studies, under half of them reflect an unresolved V gene, and why the rest are absent is not known. Across this sample there are under 45,000 clones, with more than 60% seen only once. The ten largest account for roughly 28% of the sample. Sequencing was performed on peripheral blood. The source is a woman in her 70s with acute or convalescent COVID-19.

V usage is TRBV12-5 and J usage is TRBJ1-2; a weak D match, TRBD1 (6 bases). CDR3 size: 14 residues. V lost 1 base to trimming and J lost 7 bases, with 13 bases between them. The germline CDR1 and CDR2 sequences are LGHNT and FRNRAP. The CDR3 protein is CASGLEGGGSGYTF. In nucleotides, the CDR3 is TGTGCTAGTGGTTTGGAGGGGGGCGGGAGTGGCTACACCTTC.

V gene TRBV25-1 combines with J gene TRBJ2-1, with TRBD1 identical over 11 bases. The length of the CDR3 is 15 residues. J gave up 4 bases and V 6 bases, and 5 bases lay outside the gene matches. Per the germline V gene, CDR1 is MGHDK and CDR2 is SYGVNS. CDR3 loop: CASRGDRGRYNEQFF. For the CDR3, the DNA is TGTGCCAGCAGGGGGGACAGGGGGAGGTACAATGAGCAGTTCTTC. The full variable domain, its missing parts supplied by reference TRBV25-1 and TRBJ2-1, is EADIYQTPRYLVIGTGKKITLECSQTMGHDKMYWYQQDPGMELHLIHYSYGVNSTEKGDLSSESTVSRIRTEHFPLTLESARPSHTSQYLCASRGDRGRYNEQFFGPGTRLTVL.

This chain uses TRBV19 with TRBJ1-2; 7 positions match TRBD1. This CDR3 has 14 residues. V lost 0 bases to trimming and J lost 8 bases; unmatched junction nucleotides: 6. Germline V gene lookup returns CDR1 LNHDA and CDR2 SQIVND (reference sequence). The CDR3 DNA reads as TGTGCCAGTAGTATAGAGAGACAGGGAGGCGGCTACACCTTC. Translating gives CASSIERQGGGYTF.

As regards this clone: The junction departs from germline at one end; a sequencing error may be responsible. CDR3 sequence reads: CASTYNPGDQPQHF. DNA for the CDR3: TGTGCCAGCACTTACAATCCAGGGGATCAGCCCCAGCATTTT. This sequence joins TRBV6-5 and TRBJ1-5, with D possibly being TRBD1 (6 bases). CDR1 MNHEY and CDR2 SVGAGI come from the germline V gene. The CDR3 contains 14 residues.

This clone was found a few times. This chain connects TRBV6-5 to TRBJ1-1; perhaps TRBD1 as D (6 bases). V lost 8 bases to trimming and J lost 3 bases, with 19 bases between them. CDR1 is MNHEY and CDR2 is SVGAGI in the germline V gene. This CDR3 is 15 amino acids long. CDR3 in DNA: TGTGCCAGCCGAGCAGGGACACCTGGGGACACTGAAGCTTTCTTT. Residues: CASRAGTPGDTEAFF.

The chain links TRBV28 to TRBJ1-2; 9 nucleotides line up with TRBD1. Germline values: CDR1 MDHEN, CDR2 SYDVKM. The CDR3 is 18 residues long. V trimming: 0 bases; J trimming: 7 bases; junction bases outside the gene matches: 15. CDR3: CASSLWGGRSRDRAGYTF. The DNA for the CDR3 is TGTGCCAGCAGTTTATGGGGGGGGAGGTCCCGGGACAGGGCTGGCTACACCTTC.

The chain is built from TRBV5-5 and TRBJ1-1, with D possibly matching TRBD1 (6 bases). This CDR3 is 12 amino acids long. Germline V gene data show CDR1 as SGHKS and CDR2 as YYEKEE (reference sequence). Trimming shortened V by 4 bases and J by 11 bases, and 15 bases separated the two germline ends. CDR3 region: CASSPRQDGAFF. In nucleotides, the CDR3 is TGTGCCAGCAGCCCAAGACAGGACGGGGCTTTCTTT.

V usage is TRBV4-3 and J usage is TRBJ1-2; D gene ambiguous. The ends were cut back, 0 bases at V and 4 bases at J, with 12 bases in the middle. This CDR3 comprises 15 residues. The germline CDR1 and CDR2 sequences are LGHNA and YSLEER. The CDR3 bases are TGCGCCAGCAGCCAAGATGGTTACGGACTCTATGGCTACACCTTC. It is translated as CASSQDGYGLYGYTF.

The chain combines TRBV5-4 with TRBJ2-5; D may be TRBD1 (6 bases). CDR1 SGHNT and CDR2 YYREEE come from the germline V gene (reference sequence). The V gene lost 2 bases and the J gene lost 5 bases, with 19 bases spanning the gap. The CDR3 contains 16 residues. The CDR3 spells CASSLVRGQSRETQYF. Here the CDR3 DNA reads TGTGCCAGCAGCTTAGTCAGGGGCCAGTCGAGGGAGACCCAGTACTTC.

The chain employs TRBV5-1 and TRBJ2-6; 7 bases line up with TRBD2. This CDR3 is 16 amino acids long. Germline V CDR1 and CDR2: SGHRS, YFSETQ. The trim removed 7 bases at V and 0 bases at J, leaving 7 bases unmatched. The DNA of the CDR3 is TGCGCCAGCCGCGCCGGGAGGTCCTCTGGGGCCAACGTCCTGACTTTC. It specifies CASRAGRSSGANVLTF.